This TCR beta chain emerged from a study of T cell repertoires in cytomegalovirus infection. TCRdb redid the calling of the reads with MiXCR, one entry per CDR3 protein. The sample carries nearly 700,000 distinct CDR3 sequences, roughly 36% recorded once. The V gene lost 3 bases and the J gene lost 3 bases, with 10 bases spanning the gap. CDR3 length: 14 residues. Points on this clonotype: The antigen remains undetermined.

This specimen consisted of cultured PBMCs, obtained from culture after CMV antigen stimulation. The source is a human donor in good health (CMV status not recorded). Some clones in this sample may be carry-over from other donors' samples. V usage is TRBV12-3 or TRBV12-4 and J usage is TRBJ2-3; weak D call: TRBD2 (6 bases). CDR3 bases: TGTGCCAGCAGTTTGCGGGGCTTGACAGATACGCAGTATTTT. Translation gives CASSLRGLTDTQYF.